One T cell receptor (beta chain) is described in this entry. Clones were sequenced by immunoSEQ multiplex PCR, and TCRdb holds only the in-frame ones, with some missing. The data show about 100,000 clones, around nine tenths seen once. CDR3 length: 16 amino acids. V lost 6 bases to trimming and J lost 4 bases; unmatched junction nucleotides: 6. Germline CDR1 MGHDK, CDR2 SYGVNS. The sample originates from a study of control samples from healthy donors and cancer patients. Source material: blood. The clonotype was recovered from a human donor in good health. The donor label of this sample is uncertain. The rearrangement links TRBV25-1 to TRBJ2-2; 12 positions match TRBD2. This chain's CDR3 is CASSLAGGASTGELFF. CDR3 nucleotides: TGTGCCAGCAGCCTAGCGGGGGGGGCGAGCACCGGGGAGCTGTTTTTT. Combining the CDR3 with reference TRBV25-1 and TRBJ2-2 gives the whole variable domain EADIYQTPRYLVIGTGKKITLECSQTMGHDKMYWYQQDPGMELHLIHYSYGVNSTEKGDLSSESTVSRIRTEHFPLTLESARPSHTSQYLCASSLAGGASTGELFFGEGSRLTVL.